The clone carrying this T cell receptor (delta chain) showed up just a few times. The antigen is unknown. The sample contains more than one DNA sequence encoding this CDR3. The template was reverse-transcribed extracted RNA. The CDR3 regions were amplified by multiplex PCR from V-gene primers to a constant-region primer. TCRdb reprocessed the multiplex PCR reads using CATT. The sample lists 20,000 to 25,000 delta-chain clones; around 28% were seen once. The sorted cells were CD3+ Vdelta1+ Vdelta2- thymocytes from alphabeta-depleted thymus. The record originates from a study of Vδ1+ human thymocytes. Study-level points and caveats: In the thymus, TRG and TRD repertoires looked highly polyclonal with Gaussian CDR3 lengths. Thymic delta-chain repertoires held 20% to 25% Vdelta2 sequences and few Vdelta3, despite high sort purity. Bulk data may be misread because of unexpected Vdelta2 sequences.

The CDR3 has 18 amino acids. The ends were cut back, 2 bases at V and 0 bases at J, with 16 bases in the middle. Germline loops: CDR1 TSWWSYY, CDR2 QGS. This chain connects TRDV1 to TRDJ2; D may be TRDD3 (6 bases). This receptor was identified in a boy under two years old who had congenital heart surgery. The sequenced sample was Vdelta1+ gamma-delta thymocytes from the thymus. The subset was: FACS-sorted CD3+ TCRalphabeta- TCRVdelta1+ TCRVdelta2- thymocytes. The CDR3 protein is CALGEARNWATLTAQLFF. Here the CDR3 DNA reads TGTGCTCTTGGGGAAGCCCGGAACTGGGCTACTTTGACAGCACAACTCTTCTTT.